A single sample is the source of the 3 T cell receptor beta chains below, sequenced in a study of vaccination effects on CD4 cells after COVID-19. Sequencing followed a ViraFEST assay step that expanded antigen-specific CD4+ T cells with viral peptide pools. When more than 9 days of culture had elapsed, CD4+ T cells were isolated. Sequencing used immunoSEQ multiplex PCR; TCRdb keeps in-frame clones, though not all of them. Of more than 50,000 clones in the sample, roughly 79% were seen once. No antigen has been identified for these receptors. Here the sequenced sample was CD4+ T cells from PBMCs cultured with HCoV-229E spike peptides, taken before COVID-19 vaccination. Receptors were obtained from a human donor who received a COVID-19 vaccine.

The V gene is TRBV19, the J gene TRBJ2-5, with D perhaps matching TRBD1 (6 bases). The germline V and J ends were trimmed by 5 bases and 6 bases, with 16 bases remaining between them. Germline assignment: CDR1 LNHDA and CDR2 SQIVND (reference sequence). The CDR3 runs 14 residues. CDR3 DNA sequence: TGTGCCAGTAGTGCCGGACAGTTCGTGCAGACCCAGTACTTC. This translates into CASSAGQFVQTQYF.

The chain employs TRBV7-3 and TRBJ2-3; the D gene is possibly TRBD1 (6 bases). Per the germline V gene, CDR1 is SGHTA and CDR2 is FQGTGA. Deletions cut 3 bases from V and 2 bases from J, with 9 bases between. This CDR3 is built from 14 residues. The CDR3 nucleotides are TGTGCCAGCAGCTTGGGGGACACCACAGATACGCAGTATTTT. This translates into CASSLGDTTDTQYF.

The chain uses TRBV18 and TRBJ1-1; perhaps TRBD1 as D (5 bases). V lost 3 bases to trimming and J lost 2 bases, with 16 bases between them. Germline V gene data show CDR1 as KGHSH and CDR2 as LQKENI. This CDR3 has 16 amino acids. The CDR3 loop is CASSPSRGQGNTEAFF. CDR3 nucleotides: TGTGCCAGCTCACCTTCGAGGGGCCAGGGAAACACTGAAGCTTTCTTT.